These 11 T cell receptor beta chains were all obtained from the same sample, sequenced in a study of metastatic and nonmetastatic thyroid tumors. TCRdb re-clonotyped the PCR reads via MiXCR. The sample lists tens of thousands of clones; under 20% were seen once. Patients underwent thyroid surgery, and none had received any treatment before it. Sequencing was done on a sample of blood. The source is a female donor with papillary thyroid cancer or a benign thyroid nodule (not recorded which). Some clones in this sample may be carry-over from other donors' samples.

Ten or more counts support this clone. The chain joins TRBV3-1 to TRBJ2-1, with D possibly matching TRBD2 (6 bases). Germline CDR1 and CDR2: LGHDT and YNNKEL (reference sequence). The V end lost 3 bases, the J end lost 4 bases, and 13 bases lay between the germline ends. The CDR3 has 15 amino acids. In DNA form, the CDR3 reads TGTGCCAGCAGCCATGATAGCGGAATTTACAATGAGCAGTTCTTC. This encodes CASSHDSGIYNEQFF.

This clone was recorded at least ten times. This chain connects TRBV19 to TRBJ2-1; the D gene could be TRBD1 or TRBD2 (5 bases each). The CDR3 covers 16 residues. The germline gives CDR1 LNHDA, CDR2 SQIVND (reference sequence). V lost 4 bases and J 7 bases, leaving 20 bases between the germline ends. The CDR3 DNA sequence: TGTGCCAGTAGTAGAGACCCGGGACCCCCTGGGAATGAGCAGTTCTTC. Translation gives CASSRDPGPPGNEQFF. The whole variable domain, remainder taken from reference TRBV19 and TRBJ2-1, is DGGITQSPKYLFRKEGQNVTLSCEQNLNHDAMYWYRQDPGQGLRLIYYSQIVNDFQKGDIAEGYSVSREKKESFPLTVTSAQKNPTAFYLCASSRDPGPPGNEQFFGPGTRLTVL.

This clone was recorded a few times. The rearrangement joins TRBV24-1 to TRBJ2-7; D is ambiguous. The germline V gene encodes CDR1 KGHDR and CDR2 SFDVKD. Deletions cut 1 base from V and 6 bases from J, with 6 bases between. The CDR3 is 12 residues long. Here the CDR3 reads CATSDFGFEQYF. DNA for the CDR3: TGTGCCACCAGTGATTTTGGGTTCGAGCAGTACTTC.

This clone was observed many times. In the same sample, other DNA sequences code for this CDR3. This CDR3 is CASSLMVPGELFF. DNA for the CDR3: TGTGCCAGCAGCTTGATGGTCCCCGGGGAGCTGTTTTTT. The chain is built from TRBV7-2 and TRBJ2-2; D is ambiguous. The CDR3 spans 13 residues. Germline-derived CDR1 and CDR2 are SGHTA and FQGNSA. Trimming stripped 3 bases from V and 6 bases from J, with 8 bases between.

The CDR3 sequence: CASSETGGGSYEQYF. The CDR3 DNA is TGTGCCAGTAGCGAGACAGGGGGTGGATCCTACGAGCAGTACTTC. This sequence joins TRBV19 and TRBJ2-7, with 9 bases that match TRBD1. CDR3 size: 15 residues. After removal of 6 bases from V and 1 base from J, the junction contained 7 bases not matched to a gene. Germline V gives CDR1 LNHDA, CDR2 SQIVND (reference sequence).

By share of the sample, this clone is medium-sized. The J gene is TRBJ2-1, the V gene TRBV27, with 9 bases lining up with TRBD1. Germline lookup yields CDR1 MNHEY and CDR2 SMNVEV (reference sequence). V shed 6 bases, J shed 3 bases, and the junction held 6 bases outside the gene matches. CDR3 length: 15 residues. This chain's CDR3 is CASRLGQGGYNEQFF. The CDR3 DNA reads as TGTGCCAGCAGACTGGGACAGGGAGGCTACAATGAGCAGTTCTTC.

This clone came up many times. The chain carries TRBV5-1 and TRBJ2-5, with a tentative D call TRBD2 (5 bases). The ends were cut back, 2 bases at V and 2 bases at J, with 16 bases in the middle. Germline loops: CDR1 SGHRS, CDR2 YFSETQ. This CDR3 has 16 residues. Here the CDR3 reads CASSLNARDPQETQYF. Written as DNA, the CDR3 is TGCGCCAGCAGCTTAAATGCCCGGGATCCGCAAGAGACCCAGTACTTC. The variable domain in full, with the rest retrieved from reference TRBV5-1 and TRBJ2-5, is KAGVTQTPRYLIKTRGQQVTLSCSPISGHRSVSWYQQTPGQGLQFLFEYFSETQRNKGNFPGRFSGRQFSNSRSEMNVSTLELGDSALYLCASSLNARDPQETQYFGPGTRLLVL.

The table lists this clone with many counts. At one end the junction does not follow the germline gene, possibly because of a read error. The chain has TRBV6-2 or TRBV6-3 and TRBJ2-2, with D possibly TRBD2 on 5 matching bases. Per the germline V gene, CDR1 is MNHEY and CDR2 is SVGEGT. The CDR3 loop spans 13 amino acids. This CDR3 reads CATWEKNTGELFF. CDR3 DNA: TGCGCAACCTGGGAGAAAAACACCGGGGAGCTGTTTTTT.

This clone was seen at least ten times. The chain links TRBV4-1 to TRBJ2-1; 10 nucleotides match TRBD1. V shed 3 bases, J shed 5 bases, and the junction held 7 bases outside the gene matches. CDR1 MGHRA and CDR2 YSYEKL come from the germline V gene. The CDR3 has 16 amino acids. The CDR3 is CASSQAPGQGHNEQFF. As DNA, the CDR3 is TGCGCCAGCAGCCAGGCCCCGGGACAGGGGCACAATGAGCAGTTCTTC.

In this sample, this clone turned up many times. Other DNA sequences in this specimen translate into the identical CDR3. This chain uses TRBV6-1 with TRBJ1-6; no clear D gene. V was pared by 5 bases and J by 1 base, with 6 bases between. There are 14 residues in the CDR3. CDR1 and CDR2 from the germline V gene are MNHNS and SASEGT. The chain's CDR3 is CASSRRSYNSPLHF. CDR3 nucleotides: TGTGCCAGCAGTCGTAGATCCTATAATTCACCCCTCCACTTT.

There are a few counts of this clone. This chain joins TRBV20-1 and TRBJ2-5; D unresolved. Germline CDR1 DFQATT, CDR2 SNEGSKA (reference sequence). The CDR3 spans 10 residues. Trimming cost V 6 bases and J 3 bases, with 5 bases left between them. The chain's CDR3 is CSAYEETQYF. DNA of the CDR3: TGCAGTGCATACGAAGAGACCCAGTACTTC.